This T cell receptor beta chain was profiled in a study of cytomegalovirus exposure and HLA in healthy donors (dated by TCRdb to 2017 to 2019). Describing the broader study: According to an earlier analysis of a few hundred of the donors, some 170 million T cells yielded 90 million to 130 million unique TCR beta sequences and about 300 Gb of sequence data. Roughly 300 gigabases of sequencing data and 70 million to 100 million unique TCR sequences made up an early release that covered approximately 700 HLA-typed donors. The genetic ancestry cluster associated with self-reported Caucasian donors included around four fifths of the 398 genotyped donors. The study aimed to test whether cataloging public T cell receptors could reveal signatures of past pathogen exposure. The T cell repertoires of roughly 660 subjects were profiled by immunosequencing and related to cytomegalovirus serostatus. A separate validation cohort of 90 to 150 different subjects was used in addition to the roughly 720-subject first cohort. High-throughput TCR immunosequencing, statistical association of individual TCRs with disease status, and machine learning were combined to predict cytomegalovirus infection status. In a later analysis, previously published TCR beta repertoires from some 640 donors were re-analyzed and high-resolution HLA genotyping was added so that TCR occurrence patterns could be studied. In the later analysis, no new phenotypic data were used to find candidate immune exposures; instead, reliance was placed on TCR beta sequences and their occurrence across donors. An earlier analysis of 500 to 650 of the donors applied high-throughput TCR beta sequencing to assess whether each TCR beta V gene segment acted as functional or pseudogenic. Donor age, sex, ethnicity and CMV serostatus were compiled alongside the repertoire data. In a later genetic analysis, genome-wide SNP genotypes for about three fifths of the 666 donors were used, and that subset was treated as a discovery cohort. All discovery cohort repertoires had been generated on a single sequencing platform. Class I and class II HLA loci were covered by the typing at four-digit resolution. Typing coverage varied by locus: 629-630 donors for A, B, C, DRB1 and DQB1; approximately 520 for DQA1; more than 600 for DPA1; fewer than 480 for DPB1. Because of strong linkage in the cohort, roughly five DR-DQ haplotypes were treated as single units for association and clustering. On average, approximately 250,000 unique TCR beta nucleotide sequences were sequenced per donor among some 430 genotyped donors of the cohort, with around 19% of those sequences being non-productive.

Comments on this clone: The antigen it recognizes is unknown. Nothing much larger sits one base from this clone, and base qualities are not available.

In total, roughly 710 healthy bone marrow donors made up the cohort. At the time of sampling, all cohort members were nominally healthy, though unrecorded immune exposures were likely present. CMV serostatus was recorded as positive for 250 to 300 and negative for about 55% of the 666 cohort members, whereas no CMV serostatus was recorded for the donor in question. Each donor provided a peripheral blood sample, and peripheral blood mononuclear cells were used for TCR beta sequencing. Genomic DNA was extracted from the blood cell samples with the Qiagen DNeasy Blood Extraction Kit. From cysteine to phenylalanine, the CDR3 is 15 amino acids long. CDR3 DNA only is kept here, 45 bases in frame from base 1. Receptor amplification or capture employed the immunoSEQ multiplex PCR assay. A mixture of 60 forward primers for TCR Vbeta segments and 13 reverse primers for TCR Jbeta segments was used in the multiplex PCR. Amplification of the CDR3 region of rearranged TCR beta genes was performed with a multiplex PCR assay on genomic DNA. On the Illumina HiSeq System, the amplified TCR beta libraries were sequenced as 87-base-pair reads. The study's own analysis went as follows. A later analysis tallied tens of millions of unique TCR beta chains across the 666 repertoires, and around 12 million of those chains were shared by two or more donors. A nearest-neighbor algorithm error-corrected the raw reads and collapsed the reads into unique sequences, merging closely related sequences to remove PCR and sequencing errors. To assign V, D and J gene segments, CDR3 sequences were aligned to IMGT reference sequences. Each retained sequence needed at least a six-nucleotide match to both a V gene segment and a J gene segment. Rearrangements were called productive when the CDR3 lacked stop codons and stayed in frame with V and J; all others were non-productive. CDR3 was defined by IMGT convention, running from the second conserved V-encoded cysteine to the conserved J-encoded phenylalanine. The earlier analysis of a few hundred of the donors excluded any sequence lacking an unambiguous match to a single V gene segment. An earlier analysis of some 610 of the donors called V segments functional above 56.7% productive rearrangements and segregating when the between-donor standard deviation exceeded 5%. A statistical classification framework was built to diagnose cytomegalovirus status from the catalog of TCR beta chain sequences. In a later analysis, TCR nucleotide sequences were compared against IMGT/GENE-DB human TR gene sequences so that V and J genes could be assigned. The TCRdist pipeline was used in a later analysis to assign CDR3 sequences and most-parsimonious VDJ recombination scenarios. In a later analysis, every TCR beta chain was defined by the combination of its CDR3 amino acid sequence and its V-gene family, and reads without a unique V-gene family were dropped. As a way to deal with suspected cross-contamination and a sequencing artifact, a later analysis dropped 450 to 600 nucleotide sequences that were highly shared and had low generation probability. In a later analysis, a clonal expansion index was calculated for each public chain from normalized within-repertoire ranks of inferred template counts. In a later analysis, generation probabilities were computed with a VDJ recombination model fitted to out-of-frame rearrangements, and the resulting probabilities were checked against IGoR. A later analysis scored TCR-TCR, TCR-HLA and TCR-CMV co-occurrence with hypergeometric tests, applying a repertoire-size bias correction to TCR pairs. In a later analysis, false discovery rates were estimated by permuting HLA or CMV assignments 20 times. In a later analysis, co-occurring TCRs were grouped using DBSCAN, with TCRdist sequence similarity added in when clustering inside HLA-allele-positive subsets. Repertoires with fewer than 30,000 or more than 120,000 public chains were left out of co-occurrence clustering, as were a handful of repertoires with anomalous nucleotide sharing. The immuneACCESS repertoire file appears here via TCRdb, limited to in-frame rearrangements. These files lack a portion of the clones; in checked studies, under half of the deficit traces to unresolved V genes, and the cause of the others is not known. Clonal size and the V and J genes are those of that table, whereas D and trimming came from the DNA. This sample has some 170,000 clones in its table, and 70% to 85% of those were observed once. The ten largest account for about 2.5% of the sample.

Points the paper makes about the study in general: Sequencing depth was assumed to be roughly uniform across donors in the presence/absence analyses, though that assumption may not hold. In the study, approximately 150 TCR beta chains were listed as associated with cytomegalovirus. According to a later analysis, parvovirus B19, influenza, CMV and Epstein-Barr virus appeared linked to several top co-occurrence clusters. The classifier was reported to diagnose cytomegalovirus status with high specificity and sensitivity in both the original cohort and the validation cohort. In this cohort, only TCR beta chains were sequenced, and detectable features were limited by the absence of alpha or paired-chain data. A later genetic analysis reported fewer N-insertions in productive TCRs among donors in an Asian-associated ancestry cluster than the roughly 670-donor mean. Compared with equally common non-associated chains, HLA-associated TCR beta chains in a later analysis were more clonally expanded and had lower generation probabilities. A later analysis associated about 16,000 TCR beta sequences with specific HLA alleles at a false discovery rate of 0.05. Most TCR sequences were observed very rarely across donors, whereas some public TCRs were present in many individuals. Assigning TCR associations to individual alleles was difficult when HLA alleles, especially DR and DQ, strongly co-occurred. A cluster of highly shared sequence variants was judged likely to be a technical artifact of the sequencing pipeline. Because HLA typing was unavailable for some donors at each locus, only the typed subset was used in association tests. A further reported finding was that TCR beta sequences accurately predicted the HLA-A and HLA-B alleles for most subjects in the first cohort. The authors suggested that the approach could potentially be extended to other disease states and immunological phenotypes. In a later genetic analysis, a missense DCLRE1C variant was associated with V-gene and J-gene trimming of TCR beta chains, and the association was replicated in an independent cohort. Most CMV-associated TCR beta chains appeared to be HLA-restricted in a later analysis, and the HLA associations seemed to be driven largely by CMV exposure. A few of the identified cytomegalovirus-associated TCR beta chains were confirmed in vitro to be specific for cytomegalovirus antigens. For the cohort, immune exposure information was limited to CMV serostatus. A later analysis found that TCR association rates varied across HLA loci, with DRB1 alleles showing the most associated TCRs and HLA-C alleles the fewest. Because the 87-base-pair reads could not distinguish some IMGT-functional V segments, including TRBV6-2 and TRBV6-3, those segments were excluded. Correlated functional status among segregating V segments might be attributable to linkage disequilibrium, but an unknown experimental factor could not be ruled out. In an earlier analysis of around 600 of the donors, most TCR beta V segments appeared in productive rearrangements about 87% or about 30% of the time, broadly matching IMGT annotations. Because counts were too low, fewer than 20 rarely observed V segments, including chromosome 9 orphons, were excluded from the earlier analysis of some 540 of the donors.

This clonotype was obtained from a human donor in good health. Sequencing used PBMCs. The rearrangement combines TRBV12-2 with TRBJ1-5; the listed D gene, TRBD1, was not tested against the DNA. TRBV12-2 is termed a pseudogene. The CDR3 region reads CASRPYGTGEQPQHF. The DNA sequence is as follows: TGTGCAAGTCGCCCTTACGGGACAGGGGAACAGCCCCAGCATTTT.